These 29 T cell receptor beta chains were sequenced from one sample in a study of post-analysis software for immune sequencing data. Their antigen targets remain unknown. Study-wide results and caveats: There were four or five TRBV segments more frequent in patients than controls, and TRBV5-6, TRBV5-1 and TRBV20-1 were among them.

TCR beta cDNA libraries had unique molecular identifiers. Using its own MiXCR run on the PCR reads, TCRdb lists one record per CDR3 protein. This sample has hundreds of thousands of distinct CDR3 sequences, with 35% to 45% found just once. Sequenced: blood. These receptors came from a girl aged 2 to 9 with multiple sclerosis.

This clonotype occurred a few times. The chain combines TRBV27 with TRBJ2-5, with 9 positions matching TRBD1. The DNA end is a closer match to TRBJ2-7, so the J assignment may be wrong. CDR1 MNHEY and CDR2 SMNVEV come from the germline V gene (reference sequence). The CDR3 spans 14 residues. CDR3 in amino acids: CASSYYRGHYEQYF. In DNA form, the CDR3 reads TGTGCCAGCAGTTACTACAGGGGGCACTACGAGCAGTACTTC.

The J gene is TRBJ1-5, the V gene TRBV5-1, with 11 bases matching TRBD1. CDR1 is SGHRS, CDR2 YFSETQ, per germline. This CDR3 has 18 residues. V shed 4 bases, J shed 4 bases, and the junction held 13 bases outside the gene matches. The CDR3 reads CASSPDPPGTGGNQPQHF. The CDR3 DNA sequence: TGCGCCAGCAGCCCCGATCCCCCAGGGACAGGGGGGAATCAGCCCCAGCATTTT.

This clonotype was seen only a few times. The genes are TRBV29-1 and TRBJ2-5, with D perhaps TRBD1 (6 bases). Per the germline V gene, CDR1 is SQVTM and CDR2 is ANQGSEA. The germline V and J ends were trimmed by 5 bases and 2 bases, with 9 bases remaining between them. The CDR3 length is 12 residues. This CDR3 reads CSVLTGQETQYF. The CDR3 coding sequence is TGCAGCGTTTTAACAGGGCAAGAGACCCAGTACTTC.

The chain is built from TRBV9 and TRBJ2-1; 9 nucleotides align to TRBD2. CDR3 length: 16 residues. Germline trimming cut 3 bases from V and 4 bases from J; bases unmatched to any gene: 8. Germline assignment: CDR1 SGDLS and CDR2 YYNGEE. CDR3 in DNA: TGTGCCAGCAGCGCTCTAACTAGCGGGCCTTACAATGAGCAGTTCTTC. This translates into CASSALTSGPYNEQFF.

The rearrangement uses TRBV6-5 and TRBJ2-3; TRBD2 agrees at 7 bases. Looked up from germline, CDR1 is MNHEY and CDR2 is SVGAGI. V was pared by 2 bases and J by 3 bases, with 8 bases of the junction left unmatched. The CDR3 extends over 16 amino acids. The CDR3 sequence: CASSYTAGWETDTQYF. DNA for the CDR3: TGTGCCAGCAGTTACACAGCGGGATGGGAAACAGATACGCAGTATTTT.

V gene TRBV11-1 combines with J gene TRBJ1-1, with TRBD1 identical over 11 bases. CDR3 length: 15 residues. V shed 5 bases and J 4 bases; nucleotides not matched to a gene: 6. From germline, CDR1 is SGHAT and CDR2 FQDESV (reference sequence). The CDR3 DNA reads TGTGCCAGCAGCCGTCCCGGGACAGGGGGCACTGAAGCTTTCTTT. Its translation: CASSRPGTGGTEAFF.

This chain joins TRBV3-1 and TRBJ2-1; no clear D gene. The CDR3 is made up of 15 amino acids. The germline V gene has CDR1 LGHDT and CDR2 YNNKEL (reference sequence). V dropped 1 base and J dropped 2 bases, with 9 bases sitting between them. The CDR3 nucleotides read TGTGCCAGCAGCCAAGTCAGCGCCGCCTACAATGAGCAGTTCTTC. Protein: CASSQVSAAYNEQFF.

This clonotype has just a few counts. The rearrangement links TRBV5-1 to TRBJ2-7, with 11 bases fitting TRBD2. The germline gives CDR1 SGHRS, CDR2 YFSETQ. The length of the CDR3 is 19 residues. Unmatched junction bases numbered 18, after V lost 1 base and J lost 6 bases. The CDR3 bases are TGCGCCAGCAGCTTGTCACTAGCGGGAGAGTTTCTCCGATTTTCCGAGCAGTACTTC. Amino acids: CASSLSLAGEFLRFSEQYF.

The CDR3 coding sequence is TGTGCCAGCAGCTTAGGGCGGATCGAGCAGTACTTC. Its translation is CASSLGRIEQYF. This chain uses TRBV7-9 with TRBJ2-5; unclear D gene. The J call is doubtful: the DNA matches TRBJ2-7 better. The germline gives CDR1 SEHNR, CDR2 FQNEAQ (reference sequence). The CDR3 is made up of 12 amino acids.

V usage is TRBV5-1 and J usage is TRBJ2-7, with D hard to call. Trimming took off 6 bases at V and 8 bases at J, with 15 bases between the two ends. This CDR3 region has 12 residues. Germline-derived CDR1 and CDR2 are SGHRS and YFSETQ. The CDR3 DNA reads TGCGCCAGCACCGCCGGATTTGGCAAGCAGTACTTC. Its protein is CASTAGFGKQYF.

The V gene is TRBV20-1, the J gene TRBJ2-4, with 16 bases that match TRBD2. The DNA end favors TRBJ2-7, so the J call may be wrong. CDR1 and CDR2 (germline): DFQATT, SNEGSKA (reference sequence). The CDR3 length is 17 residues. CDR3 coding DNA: TGCAGTGCCCCCCCTGGGACTAGCGGGGGGGCAGGATACGAGCAGTACTTC. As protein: CSAPPGTSGGAGYEQYF.

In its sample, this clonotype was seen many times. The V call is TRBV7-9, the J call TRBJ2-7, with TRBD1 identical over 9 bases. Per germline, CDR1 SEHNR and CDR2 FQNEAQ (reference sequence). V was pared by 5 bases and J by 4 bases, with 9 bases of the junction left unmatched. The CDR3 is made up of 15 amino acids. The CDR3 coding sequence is TGTGCCAGCAGCGCTCTAGACAGGGGGAGATACGAGCAGTACTTC. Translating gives CASSALDRGRYEQYF.

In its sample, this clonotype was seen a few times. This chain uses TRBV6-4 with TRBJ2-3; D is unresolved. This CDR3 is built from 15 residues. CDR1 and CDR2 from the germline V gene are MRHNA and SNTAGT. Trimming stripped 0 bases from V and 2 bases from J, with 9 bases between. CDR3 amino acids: CASSDSIGYTDTQYF. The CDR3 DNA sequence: TGTGCCAGCAGTGACTCGATAGGGTACACAGATACGCAGTATTTT.

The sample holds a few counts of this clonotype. In nucleotides, the CDR3 is TGTGCCATCAACCCCGGGACGGATAGAGAGACCCAGTACTTC. Translated, it gives CAINPGTDRETQYF. V gene TRBV10-3 combines with J gene TRBJ2-5, with D perhaps assigned TRBD1 or TRBD2 (5 bases each). In germline, CDR1 is ENHRY, CDR2 SYGVKD. The CDR3 consists of 14 residues. V was clipped by 7 bases and J by 4 bases, with 16 bases between them.

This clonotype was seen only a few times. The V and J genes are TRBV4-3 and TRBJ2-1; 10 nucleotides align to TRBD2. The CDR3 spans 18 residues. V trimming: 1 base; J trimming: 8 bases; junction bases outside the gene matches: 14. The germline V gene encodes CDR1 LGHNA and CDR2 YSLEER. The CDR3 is CASSQGALGLAGVDEQFF. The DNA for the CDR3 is TGCGCCAGCAGCCAAGGGGCTTTGGGGCTAGCGGGAGTCGATGAGCAGTTCTTC.

This CDR3 reads CSARAPSPVTSGRSYEQYF. In DNA form, the CDR3 reads TGCAGTGCTAGAGCCCCCTCCCCCGTGACTAGCGGGAGATCCTACGAGCAGTACTTC. The chain employs TRBV20-1 and TRBJ2-7; 12 positions agree with TRBD2. V shed 1 base, J shed 1 base, and the junction held 14 bases outside the gene matches. This CDR3 comprises 19 residues. Germline V gives CDR1 DFQATT, CDR2 SNEGSKA (reference sequence).

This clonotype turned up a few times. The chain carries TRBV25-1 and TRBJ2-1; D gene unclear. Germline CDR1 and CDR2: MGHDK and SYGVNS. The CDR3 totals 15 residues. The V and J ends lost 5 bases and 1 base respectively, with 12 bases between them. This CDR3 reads CASSPNRASYNEQFF. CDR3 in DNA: TGTGCCAGCAGTCCAAATAGGGCATCCTACAATGAGCAGTTCTTC.

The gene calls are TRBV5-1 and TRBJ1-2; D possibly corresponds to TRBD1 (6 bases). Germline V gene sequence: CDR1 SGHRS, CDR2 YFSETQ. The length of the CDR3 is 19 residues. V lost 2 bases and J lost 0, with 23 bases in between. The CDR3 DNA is TGCGCCAGCAGCTTTAACCTAGAGAAGGGGGAGATAACTAACTATGGCTACACCTTC. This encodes CASSFNLEKGEITNYGYTF.

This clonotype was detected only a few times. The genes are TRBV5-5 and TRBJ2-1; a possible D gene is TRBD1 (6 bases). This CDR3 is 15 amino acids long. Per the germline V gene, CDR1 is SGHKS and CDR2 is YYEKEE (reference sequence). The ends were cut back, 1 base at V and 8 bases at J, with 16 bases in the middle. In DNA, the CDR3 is TGTGCCAGCAGCTTGCGTCAGGGGCCGCCCGATGAGCAGTTCTTC. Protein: CASSLRQGPPDEQFF. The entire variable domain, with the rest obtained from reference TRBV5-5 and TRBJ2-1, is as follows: DAGVTQSPTHLIKTRGQQVTLRCSPISGHKSVSWYQQVLGQGPQFIFQYYEKEERGRGNFPDRFSARQFPNYSSELNVNALLLGDSALYLCASSLRQGPPDEQFFGPGTRLTVL.

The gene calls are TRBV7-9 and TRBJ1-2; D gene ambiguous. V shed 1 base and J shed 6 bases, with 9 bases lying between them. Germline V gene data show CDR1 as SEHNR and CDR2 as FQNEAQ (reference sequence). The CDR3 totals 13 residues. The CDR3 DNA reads TGTGCCAGCAGCTTAGTTCCGGAGCATGGCTACACCTTC. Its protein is CASSLVPEHGYTF.

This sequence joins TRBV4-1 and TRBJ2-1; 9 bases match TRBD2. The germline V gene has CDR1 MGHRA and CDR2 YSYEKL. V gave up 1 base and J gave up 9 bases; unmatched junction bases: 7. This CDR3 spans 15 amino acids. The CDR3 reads CASSQAGLAIAEQFF. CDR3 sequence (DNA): TGCGCCAGCAGCCAAGCAGGACTAGCGATCGCTGAGCAGTTCTTC.

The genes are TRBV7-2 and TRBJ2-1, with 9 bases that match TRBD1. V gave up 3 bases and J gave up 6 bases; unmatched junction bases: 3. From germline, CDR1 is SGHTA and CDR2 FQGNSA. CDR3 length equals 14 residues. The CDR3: CASSLGDRVNEQFF. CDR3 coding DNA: TGTGCCAGCAGCTTGGGGGACAGGGTCAATGAGCAGTTCTTC.

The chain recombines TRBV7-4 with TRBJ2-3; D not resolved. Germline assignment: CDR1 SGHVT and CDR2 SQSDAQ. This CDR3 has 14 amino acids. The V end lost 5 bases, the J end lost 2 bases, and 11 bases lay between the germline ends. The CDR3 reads CASSEEQATDTQYF. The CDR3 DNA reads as TGTGCCAGCAGCGAGGAGCAGGCCACAGATACGCAGTATTTT.

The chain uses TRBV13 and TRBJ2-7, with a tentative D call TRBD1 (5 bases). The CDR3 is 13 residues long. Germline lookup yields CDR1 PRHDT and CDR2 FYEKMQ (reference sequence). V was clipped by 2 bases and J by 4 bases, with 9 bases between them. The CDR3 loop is CASSLQGPYEQYF. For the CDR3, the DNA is TGTGCCAGCAGCTTACAGGGTCCGTACGAGCAGTACTTC.

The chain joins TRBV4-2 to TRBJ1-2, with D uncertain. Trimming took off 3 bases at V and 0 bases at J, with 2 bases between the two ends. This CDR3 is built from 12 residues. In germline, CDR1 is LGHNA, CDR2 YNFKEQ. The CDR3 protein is CASSHTNYGYTF. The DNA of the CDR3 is TGTGCCAGCAGCCACACTAACTATGGCTACACCTTC.

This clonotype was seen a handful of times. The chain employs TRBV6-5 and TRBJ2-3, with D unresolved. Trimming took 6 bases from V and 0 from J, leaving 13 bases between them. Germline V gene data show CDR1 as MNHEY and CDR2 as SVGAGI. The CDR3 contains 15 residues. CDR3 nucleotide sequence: TGTGCCAGCAGGTCTCAATTGGTTAGCACAGATACGCAGTATTTT. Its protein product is CASRSQLVSTDTQYF.

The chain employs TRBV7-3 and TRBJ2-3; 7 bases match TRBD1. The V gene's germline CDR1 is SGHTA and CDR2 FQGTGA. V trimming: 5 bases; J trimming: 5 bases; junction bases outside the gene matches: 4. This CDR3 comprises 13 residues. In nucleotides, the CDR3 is TGTGCCAGCAGCGGGACAGTCGGAGATACGCAGTATTTT. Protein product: CASSGTVGDTQYF.

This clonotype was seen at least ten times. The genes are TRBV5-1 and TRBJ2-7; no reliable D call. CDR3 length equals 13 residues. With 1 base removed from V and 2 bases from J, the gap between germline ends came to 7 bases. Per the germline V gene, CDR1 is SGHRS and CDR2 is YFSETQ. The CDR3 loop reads CASSLTTTYEQYF. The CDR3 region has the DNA TGCGCCAGCAGCTTGACAACGACCTACGAGCAGTACTTC.

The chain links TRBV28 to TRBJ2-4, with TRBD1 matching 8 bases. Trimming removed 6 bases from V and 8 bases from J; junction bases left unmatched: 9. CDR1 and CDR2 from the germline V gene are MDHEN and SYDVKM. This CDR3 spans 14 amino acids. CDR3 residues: CASRRQGIGDIQYF. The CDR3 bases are TGTGCCAGCAGAAGACAGGGGATCGGGGACATTCAGTACTTC.